The 17 T cell receptor beta chains reported below all come from one sample, sequenced in a study of blood T cell repertoires in COVID-19. Profiled with immunoSEQ multiplex PCR; TCRdb holds only in-frame clones, not every one. Here the sample spans about 130,000 clones, roughly 86% being singletons. What was sequenced was peripheral blood. The receptors derive from a human donor in a cohort sampled during active COVID-19.

V and J are TRBV19 and TRBJ2-2; TRBD2 matches 16 bases. V was clipped by 9 bases and J by 15 bases; unmatched bases: 4. In germline, CDR1 is LNHDA, CDR2 SQIVND (reference sequence). The CDR3 totals 12 residues. The CDR3 DNA reads TGTGCCAGCGGGACTAGCGGGAGGGGTATGTTTTTT. Translated: CASGTSGRGMFF.

CDR3 sequence: CATSREGGRYGYTF. Here the CDR3 DNA reads TGTGCCACCAGCAGAGAAGGAGGGCGCTATGGCTACACCTTC. The rearrangement uses TRBV15 and TRBJ1-2; no clear D gene. Germline assignment: CDR1 LNHNV and CDR2 YYDKDF (reference sequence). V was pared by 0 bases and J by 4 bases, with 9 bases between. The CDR3 covers 14 residues. The full variable domain, in which reference TRBV15 and TRBJ1-2 provide the parts outside the CDR3, is DAMVIQNPRYQVTQFGKPVTLSCSQTLNHNVMYWYQQKSSQAPKLLFHYYDKDFNNEADTPDNFQSRRPNTSFCFLDIRSPGLGDTAMYLCATSREGGRYGYTFGSGTRLTVV.

The chain has TRBV11-2 and TRBJ2-1, with D hard to call. Germline V gene data show CDR1 as SGHAT and CDR2 as FQNNGV. V was trimmed by 7 bases and J by 2 bases, leaving 6 bases between them. CDR3 length: 12 amino acids. CDR3 DNA: TGTGCCAGCACCCCGGCCTACAATGAGCAGTTCTTC. Translating gives CASTPAYNEQFF.

The chain recombines TRBV5-1 with TRBJ2-3, with a weak D call TRBD2 (6 bases). V was shortened by 4 bases and J by 0 bases, with 12 bases between the two germline ends. Germline values: CDR1 SGHRS, CDR2 YFSETQ. The CDR3 covers 15 residues. The CDR3 nucleotides are TGCGCCAGCAGCACCTGGAGGGCCAGCACAGATACGCAGTATTTT. Translation: CASSTWRASTDTQYF.

The chain joins TRBV6-5 to TRBJ2-1; 9 positions agree with TRBD1. From germline, CDR1 is MNHEY and CDR2 SVGAGI. The CDR3 is made up of 15 amino acids. J gave up 2 bases and V 6 bases, and 5 bases lay outside the gene matches. The CDR3: CASRPRQGAYNEQFF. The DNA for the CDR3 is TGTGCCAGCAGACCGAGACAGGGGGCCTACAATGAGCAGTTCTTC.

In this sample, this clone turned up a few times. This chain connects TRBV11-2 to TRBJ1-6; TRBD1 matches 7 bases. CDR1 is SGHAT, CDR2 FQNNGV, per germline. Trimming removed 2 bases from V and 8 bases from J; junction bases left unmatched: 9. This CDR3 contains 16 residues. In DNA, the CDR3 is TGTGCCAGCAGCTTAAGTTTAGGGGGCGTTTATTCACCCCTCCACTTT. Amino acid sequence: CASSLSLGGVYSPLHF.

This chain joins TRBV5-4 and TRBJ1-5, with unresolved D. CDR1 and CDR2 (germline): SGHNT, YYREEE (reference sequence). With 1 base removed from V and 6 bases from J, the gap between germline ends came to 5 bases. The CDR3 covers 12 residues. The chain's CDR3 is CASSLSGQPQHF. The DNA of the CDR3 is TGTGCCAGCAGCTTGTCGGGTCAGCCCCAGCATTTT. Together with reference TRBV5-4 and TRBJ1-5, the CDR3 gives the full variable domain: ETGVTQSPTHLIKTRGQQVTLRCSSQSGHNTVSWYQQALGQGPQFIFQYYREEENGRGNFPPRFSGLQFPNYSSELNVNALELDDSALYLCASSLSGQPQHFGDGTRLSIL.

This clone has only a few counts. The chain carries TRBV6-2 or TRBV6-3 and TRBJ2-7; D perhaps matches TRBD1 (6 bases). The germline gives CDR1 MNHEY, CDR2 SVGEGT. The CDR3 contains 16 residues. Trimming left V 4 bases short and J 4 bases short, with 20 bases between. CDR3 sequence reads: CASSWRQAILPYEQYF. CDR3 in DNA: TGTGCCAGCAGTTGGCGACAGGCCATCCTTCCGTACGAGCAGTACTTC.

V usage is TRBV5-1 and J usage is TRBJ2-1, with TRBD2 matching 10 bases. This CDR3 region has 15 residues. Trimming at V came to 0 bases and at J to 7 bases, leaving 4 bases not matched to a gene. Germline V gene data show CDR1 as SGHRS and CDR2 as YFSETQ. CDR3 in DNA: TGCGCCAGCAGCTTGGTGGGACTAGCGCTAAATGAGCAGTTCTTC. Encoded protein: CASSLVGLALNEQFF.

Concerning this clone: The junction departs from the called germline gene at one end, perhaps through a read error. The rearrangement uses TRBV6-6 and TRBJ2-7; possibly TRBD2 for D (6 bases). The length of the CDR3 is 12 residues. Germline CDR1 and CDR2: MNHNY and SVGAGI (reference sequence). CDR3 nucleotides: TGTGCCAGCAGTTACTCCCGGGACTCAGTGTTCTTC. Translating gives CASSYSRDSVFF.

The CDR3 region has the DNA TGTGCCAGTAGTACCCGGGACAGCTCATGGTACGAGCAGTACTTC. Amino acids: CASSTRDSSWYEQYF. The rearrangement uses TRBV19 and TRBJ2-7, with TRBD1 matching over 7 bases. CDR1 and CDR2 (germline): LNHDA, SQIVND (reference sequence). CDR3 length: 15 residues. Losses at the gene ends were 4 bases for V and 4 bases for J; bases not matched to a gene: 10.

The chain links TRBV19 to TRBJ1-2, with D unresolved. This CDR3 is built from 14 residues. V was shortened by 9 bases and J by 0 bases, with 14 bases between the two germline ends. Germline V gene sequence: CDR1 LNHDA, CDR2 SQIVND (reference sequence). CDR3 nucleotide sequence: TGTGCCAGCCTTTGGACGGGAGCTAACTATGGCTACACCTTC. The encoded protein is CASLWTGANYGYTF.

V usage is TRBV5-1 and J usage is TRBJ1-1; 7 bases map to TRBD1. From germline, CDR1 is SGHRS and CDR2 YFSETQ. This CDR3 region has 13 residues. V dropped 5 bases and J dropped 7; count of bases not matched to a gene: 8. CDR3 in amino acids: CASSAGQAREAFF. Here the CDR3 DNA reads TGCGCCAGCAGTGCTGGACAGGCCCGTGAAGCTTTCTTT.

The V gene is TRBV4-1, the J gene TRBJ1-6; D might be TRBD1 (6 bases). The V and J ends lost 2 bases and 8 bases respectively, with 19 bases between them. The CDR3 runs to 17 residues. Germline assignment: CDR1 MGHRA and CDR2 YSYEKL. For the CDR3, the DNA is TGCGCCAGCAGCCAATTGACAGGACTGGGGGTAGATTCACCCCTCCACTTT. Translated, it gives CASSQLTGLGVDSPLHF.

The genes are TRBV11-3 and TRBJ2-1; D is perhaps TRBD2 (5 bases). CDR1 SGHNT and CDR2 YENEEA come from the germline V gene. The CDR3 contains 15 residues. Trimming took off 5 bases at V and 9 bases at J, with 20 bases between the two ends. The CDR3 sequence is CASSPGPTKRGEQFF. For the CDR3, the DNA is TGTGCCAGCAGCCCCGGTCCCACCAAACGGGGTGAGCAGTTCTTC.

This chain joins TRBV18 and TRBJ2-6; no definite D call. Deletions cut 6 bases from V and 0 bases from J, with 6 bases between. CDR1 is KGHSH, CDR2 LQKENI, per germline. The CDR3 contains 14 residues. CDR3 residues: CASSPFSGANVLTF. The CDR3 nucleotides read TGTGCCAGCTCCCCCTTCTCTGGGGCCAACGTCCTGACTTTC.

The V gene is TRBV6-5, the J gene TRBJ1-3, with D unclear. This CDR3 has 14 residues. Germline assignment: CDR1 MNHEY and CDR2 SVGAGI. V was shortened by 0 bases and J by 7 bases, with 10 bases between the two germline ends. For the CDR3, the DNA is TGTGCCAGCAGTTACTCCGAACACGGGAACACCATATATTTT. This gives the protein CASSYSEHGNTIYF.